A single sample is the source of the 10 T cell receptor beta chains below, sequenced in a study of human thymus T cells. Resections removed during corrective heart surgery provided the thymus tissue used. Method: immunoSEQ multiplex PCR; TCRdb's copy keeps in-frame clones and lacks some. The sample has 60,000 to 75,000 clones, 85% to 95% seen once. Sequenced: thymus tissue. The receptors originated from a girl under three years old with a congenital heart defect but otherwise immunologically healthy.

The gene calls are TRBV25-1 and TRBJ1-5, with TRBD1 as a possible D gene (5 bases). Germline CDR1 reads MGHDK; CDR2 reads SYGVNS. The CDR3 has 14 amino acids. With 6 bases removed from V and 8 bases from J, the gap between germline ends came to 17 bases. CDR3 loop: CASSPDSSREPQHF. The CDR3 DNA reads as TGTGCCAGCAGCCCGGACTCGTCCAGGGAGCCCCAGCATTTT. The complete variable domain, with remaining parts taken from reference TRBV25-1 and TRBJ1-5, reads EADIYQTPRYLVIGTGKKITLECSQTMGHDKMYWYQQDPGMELHLIHYSYGVNSTEKGDLSSESTVSRIRTEHFPLTLESARPSHTSQYLCASSPDSSREPQHFGDGTRLSIL.

This chain uses TRBV4-1 with TRBJ2-1, with 8 nucleotides matching TRBD2. The CDR3 is made up of 14 amino acids. Germline assignment: CDR1 MGHRA and CDR2 YSYEKL. Trimming removed 4 bases from V and 9 bases from J; junction bases left unmatched: 8. CDR3 nucleotides: TGCGCCAGCAGCCCGGGGGGGAGAAGAACTGAGCAGTTCTTC. The encoded protein is CASSPGGRRTEQFF.

This chain connects TRBV27 to TRBJ2-6; D is unclear. Germline V CDR1 and CDR2: MNHEY, SMNVEV (reference sequence). The length of the CDR3 is 18 residues. V dropped 7 bases and J dropped 0 bases, with 19 bases sitting between them. In DNA, the CDR3 is TGTGCCAGCACCTTAAGGTGGGCAGCGCGCTCTGGGGCCAACGTCCTGACTTTC. As protein: CASTLRWAARSGANVLTF.

J is TRBJ2-1 and V is TRBV19, with a weak D call TRBD1 (6 bases). With 1 base removed from V and 6 bases from J, the gap between germline ends came to 13 bases. The CDR3 length is 15 residues. The V gene's germline CDR1 is LNHDA and CDR2 SQIVND (reference sequence). The CDR3 DNA reads as TGTGCCAGTAGTATAGTCCCACAGGGTCCCAATGAGCAGTTCTTC. Its translation: CASSIVPQGPNEQFF.

This clone was seen a few times. The rearrangement joins TRBV7-6 to TRBJ1-2; D uncertain. This CDR3 contains 13 residues. Germline CDR1 and CDR2: SGHVS and FNYEAQ. V was cut by 5 bases and J by 5 bases, with 12 bases left in between. CDR3 amino acids: CASSPGLLYGYTF. In nucleotides, the CDR3 is TGTGCCAGCAGCCCGGGCCTCCTTTATGGCTACACCTTC.

The chain is built from TRBV5-1 and TRBJ2-1, with 7 nucleotides matching TRBD2. Germline V gene data show CDR1 as SGHRS and CDR2 as YFSETQ. The CDR3 contains 16 residues. Trimming removed 0 bases from V and 0 bases from J; junction bases left unmatched: 3. Written as DNA, the CDR3 is TGCGCCAGCAGCTTGGAACTAGCGAGCTCCTACAATGAGCAGTTCTTC. It specifies CASSLELASSYNEQFF.

The chain joins TRBV19 to TRBJ2-1; 12 bases are a match to TRBD2. The germline V gene encodes CDR1 LNHDA and CDR2 SQIVND (reference sequence). The CDR3 is 15 residues long. The V and J ends lost 5 bases and 7 bases, in that order; junction bases with no gene match: 6. DNA of the CDR3: TGTGCCAGTAGTTTACTAGCGGGAGGTAGGAATGAGCAGTTCTTC. It encodes CASSLLAGGRNEQFF.

This rearrangement joins TRBV7-2 to TRBJ1-2, with D possibly being TRBD1 (5 bases). CDR1 and CDR2 from the germline V gene are SGHTA and FQGNSA. Deletions cut 8 bases from V and 6 bases from J, with 22 bases between. This CDR3 has 15 amino acids. CDR3 nucleotides: TGTGCCAGCTCTGTTGGGGGGGTGGTTAATCATGGCTACACCTTC. This encodes CASSVGGVVNHGYTF. Full variable domain (outside the CDR3, taken from reference TRBV7-2 and TRBJ1-2): GAGVSQSPSNKVTEKGKDVELRCDPISGHTALYWYRQSLGQGLEFLIYFQGNSAPDKSGLPSDRFSAERTGGSVSTLTIQRTQQEDSAVYLCASSVGGVVNHGYTFGSGTRLTVV.

The chain joins TRBV27 to TRBJ2-1; tentative D call: TRBD1 (6 bases). CDR1 and CDR2 from the germline V gene are MNHEY and SMNVEV (reference sequence). V lost 6 bases to trimming and J lost 5 bases, with 20 bases between them. The CDR3 has 16 amino acids. The DNA for the CDR3 is TGTGCCAGCAGATACGCCCTTCAGGGGATGAACAATGAGCAGTTCTTC. As protein: CASRYALQGMNNEQFF.

This chain uses TRBV9 with TRBJ2-1; 14 positions agree with TRBD2. The CDR3 consists of 20 residues. Germline V gene data show CDR1 as SGDLS and CDR2 as YYNGEE. V trimming: 3 bases; J trimming: 2 bases; junction bases outside the gene matches: 13. The CDR3 reads CASSAPRGTSGRGTYNEQFF. The CDR3 nucleotides read TGTGCCAGCAGCGCCCCCCGAGGGACTAGCGGGAGAGGAACCTACAATGAGCAGTTCTTC.